These 32 T cell receptor beta chains were all obtained from the same sample, sequenced in a study of T cell repertoires in aging, cancer and after chemotherapy. Amplification of TCR beta used genomic DNA extracted from peripheral blood. A mixed TRB-A/B primer pool amplified rearranged TRB by multiplex touch-down PCR. TCRdb re-called the multiplex PCR reads with MiXCR, one entry per CDR3 protein. The sample yields around 10,000 distinct CDR3 sequences, under 40% seen once. The sequenced sample was blood. The receptors were sampled from a human donor in good health.

By share, this clonotype counts as medium-sized. The chain recombines TRBV29-1 with TRBJ2-7; tentative D call: TRBD2 (5 bases). This CDR3 region has 14 residues. Germline V gene lookup returns CDR1 SQVTM and CDR2 ANQGSEA. V was clipped by 6 bases and J by 3 bases, with 18 bases between them. The DNA of the CDR3 is TGCAGCGTCGGGGTGGTGGGCAGTAACTACGAGCAGTACTTC. Its translation: CSVGVVGSNYEQYF.

V gene TRBV5-1 combines with J gene TRBJ2-1; D tentatively reads TRBD1 or TRBD2 (5 bases each). The V gene's germline CDR1 is SGHRS and CDR2 YFSETQ. This CDR3 spans 15 amino acids. Deletions cut 1 base from V and 0 bases from J, with 8 bases between. The CDR3 DNA sequence: TGCGCCAGCAGCTTGCAGGGACCCTCCTACAATGAGCAGTTCTTC. It is translated as CASSLQGPSYNEQFF.

This clonotype was seen a single time. The chain carries TRBV5-1 and TRBJ1-1; D uncertain. The germline CDR1 and CDR2 sequences are SGHRS and YFSETQ. Trimming left V 0 bases short and J 0 bases short, with 6 bases between. CDR3 length: 14 residues. CDR3 sequence: CASSLVRLNTEAFF. CDR3 coding DNA: TGCGCCAGCAGCTTGGTCAGGCTGAACACTGAAGCTTTCTTT. The full variable domain, completed using reference TRBV5-1 and TRBJ1-1, is KAGVTQTPRYLIKTRGQQVTLSCSPISGHRSVSWYQQTPGQGLQFLFEYFSETQRNKGNFPGRFSGRQFSNSRSEMNVSTLELGDSALYLCASSLVRLNTEAFFGQGTRLTVV.

This CDR3 reads CASSSKAGGYTGELFF. The CDR3 nucleotides are TGTGCCAGCAGTTCCAAAGCGGGAGGATACACCGGGGAGCTGTTTTTT. The chain combines TRBV6-6 with TRBJ2-2; 9 bases are shared with TRBD2. Germline values: CDR1 MNHNY, CDR2 SVGAGI (reference sequence). The CDR3 contains 16 residues. Unmatched junction bases numbered 6, after V lost 4 bases and J lost 3 bases.

This clonotype was detected only a few times. The V gene is TRBV10-1, the J gene TRBJ1-5; the D is unclear. Germline CDR1 is WNHNN and CDR2 is SYGVQD (reference sequence). V dropped 4 bases and J dropped 5 bases, with 9 bases sitting between them. This CDR3 region has 13 residues. The CDR3 DNA is TGCGCCAGCAGTGCCCGTAGGGATCAGCCCCAGCATTTT. Protein product: CASSARRDQPQHF.

The chain joins TRBV18 to TRBJ2-4; D ambiguous. Looked up from germline, CDR1 is KGHSH and CDR2 is LQKENI. The V end lost 1 base, the J end lost 3 bases, and 4 bases lay between the germline ends. The CDR3 consists of 13 residues. The CDR3 sequence: CASSPLDKNIQYF. CDR3 bases: TGTGCCAGCTCACCACTGGACAAAAACATTCAGTACTTC.

The V and J genes are TRBV29-1 and TRBJ2-7; tentatively, D is TRBD1 or TRBD2 (6 bases each). Germline CDR1 SQVTM, CDR2 ANQGSEA. This CDR3 is built from 11 residues. V lost 6 bases and J lost 8, with 14 bases in between. DNA of the CDR3: TGCAGCGTGGGGGGCGGTATGAAGCAGTACTTC. As protein: CSVGGGMKQYF.

This clonotype appeared a single time. This chain links TRBV19 with TRBJ1-6; D may be TRBD1 (5 bases). Germline CDR1 is LNHDA and CDR2 is SQIVND (reference sequence). The CDR3 contains 14 residues. The V and J ends lost 3 bases and 7 bases respectively, with 10 bases between them. In DNA, the CDR3 is TGTGCCAGTAGTATCGACAGACTAAATTCACCCCTCCACTTT. This translates into CASSIDRLNSPLHF.

This clonotype is judged medium-sized. J is TRBJ2-1 and V is TRBV11-1, with TRBD2 identical over 12 bases. Germline CDR1 is SGHAT and CDR2 is FQDESV (reference sequence). CDR3 length equals 14 residues. V trimming: 7 bases; J trimming: 8 bases; junction bases outside the gene matches: 6. The CDR3 coding sequence is TGTGCCAGCAAAACTAGCGGGAGGTCATATGAGCAGTTCTTC. Encoded protein: CASKTSGRSYEQFF.

The CDR3: CASGGSSSYNEQFF. CDR3 nucleotides: TGCGCCAGCGGGGGTTCTAGCTCCTACAATGAGCAGTTCTTC. This chain connects TRBV5-1 to TRBJ2-1; D tentatively reads TRBD1 or TRBD2 (5 bases each). The CDR3 is 14 amino acids. V lost 7 bases and J lost 0, with 11 bases in between. Per germline, CDR1 SGHRS and CDR2 YFSETQ.

V and J are TRBV27 and TRBJ2-7; TRBD1 aligns across 10 bases. Germline CDR1 and CDR2: MNHEY and SMNVEV (reference sequence). The CDR3 is 15 residues long. J lost 3 bases, V lost 6 bases, and 8 bases had no gene match. CDR3 in amino acids: CASSPGTGVFYEQYF. The CDR3 nucleotides read TGTGCCAGCAGCCCTGGGACAGGGGTCTTCTACGAGCAGTACTTC.

The chain carries TRBV29-1 and TRBJ1-1; D unclear. V was clipped by 3 bases and J by 1 base, with 6 bases between them. The CDR3 has 12 residues. Per germline, CDR1 SQVTM and CDR2 ANQGSEA. This CDR3 reads CSVDRANTEAFF. The CDR3 DNA is TGCAGCGTTGATAGGGCGAACACTGAAGCTTTCTTT.

This chain links TRBV29-1 with TRBJ1-1; D is perhaps TRBD1 (5 bases). This CDR3 region has 14 residues. CDR1 and CDR2 from the germline V gene are SQVTM and ANQGSEA. Trimming cost V 4 bases and J 3 bases, with 15 bases left between them. In nucleotides, the CDR3 is TGCAGCGTTGCCCCCCATGGGGGATACACTGAAGCTTTCTTT. The encoded protein is CSVAPHGGYTEAFF.

This chain links TRBV6-1 with TRBJ1-3; D is uncertain. The CDR3 totals 15 residues. The V and J ends lost 6 bases and 3 bases respectively, with 15 bases between them. Germline-derived CDR1 and CDR2 are MNHNS and SASEGT. CDR3 DNA: TGTGCCAGCAGACCGGGCCGGAGCTTTGGAAACACCATATATTTT. Its protein product is CASRPGRSFGNTIYF.

V and J are TRBV5-4 and TRBJ2-7; 7 nucleotides align to TRBD1. The ends lost 1 base at V and 3 bases at J; junction bases unmatched: 1. The CDR3 is made up of 13 amino acids. Germline values: CDR1 SGHNT, CDR2 YYREEE (reference sequence). The CDR3 nucleotides read TGTGCCAGCAGCTTGCCAGGGGGCTACGAGCAGTACTTC. This sequence encodes CASSLPGGYEQYF. Full variable domain (outside the CDR3, taken from reference TRBV5-4 and TRBJ2-7): ETGVTQSPTHLIKTRGQQVTLRCSSQSGHNTVSWYQQALGQGPQFIFQYYREEENGRGNFPPRFSGLQFPNYSSELNVNALELDDSALYLCASSLPGGYEQYFGPGTRLTVT.

Comments on this clonotype: This sequence may be a read error, since a much larger clone differs from it by one base. The chain uses TRBV12-3 or TRBV12-4 and TRBJ2-2; D possibly uses TRBD1 or TRBD2 (5 bases each). V lost 5 bases, J lost 2 bases, and 12 bases lay in between. This CDR3 has 15 residues. CDR3 residues: CASSDWDRNTGELFF. The DNA of the CDR3 is TGTGCCAGCAGTGACTGGGACCGAAACACCGGGGAGCTGTTTTTT.

Comment on this clonotype: A read error is possible here, since a much larger clone lies one base away. The rearrangement uses TRBV30 and TRBJ2-5, with no clear D. The V gene's germline CDR1 is GTSNPN and CDR2 SVGIG (reference sequence). The length of the CDR3 is 11 residues. Between the trimmed V and J ends, which lost 3 bases and 8 bases, there was a span of 10 bases. This CDR3 reads CAWSKAPTQYF. CDR3 bases: TGTGCCTGGAGCAAGGCGCCCACCCAGTACTTC.

This chain connects TRBV7-2 to TRBJ1-5; D gene unclear. V gave up 2 bases and J gave up 9 bases, with 17 bases separating them. The CDR3 totals 15 residues. The V gene's germline CDR1 is SGHTA and CDR2 FQGNSA. The CDR3 DNA sequence: TGTGCCAGCAGCTTAAACGTGGGCGGTGCGCGGCCCCAGCATTTT. It specifies CASSLNVGGARPQHF.

This clonotype has only one observation. V and J are TRBV6-5 and TRBJ2-7; 7 positions agree with TRBD1. V was clipped by 7 bases and J by 1 base; unmatched bases: 1. The CDR3 consists of 12 residues. The V gene's germline CDR1 is MNHEY and CDR2 SVGAGI. The CDR3: CASTGQSYEQYF. CDR3 nucleotide sequence: TGTGCCAGCACGGGACAGTCCTACGAGCAGTACTTC.

The chain uses TRBV5-4 and TRBJ2-1; a weak D match, TRBD1 (6 bases). The CDR3 consists of 16 residues. Germline values: CDR1 SGHNT, CDR2 YYREEE (reference sequence). Trimming took off 3 bases at V and 1 base at J, with 14 bases between the two ends. In DNA form, the CDR3 reads TGTGCCAGCAGCTCCCTTGGACAGTCATCCTACAATGAGCAGTTCTTC. Encoded protein: CASSSLGQSSYNEQFF.

The gene calls are TRBV27 and TRBJ2-1; the D is unclear. The V gene lost 0 bases and the J gene lost 3 bases, with 15 bases spanning the gap. Germline-derived CDR1 and CDR2 are MNHEY and SMNVEV (reference sequence). This CDR3 has 17 amino acids. The CDR3 DNA reads as TGTGCCAGCAGTTTATCGCCACGGCCAGTGAGCTACAATGAGCAGTTCTTC. Amino acid sequence: CASSLSPRPVSYNEQFF.

This clonotype was seen a few times. The rearrangement uses TRBV12-3 or TRBV12-4 and TRBJ1-1; no reliable D call. V lost 3 bases and J 0 bases, leaving 8 bases between the germline ends. This CDR3 contains 14 residues. DNA for the CDR3: TGTGCCAGCAGTTTTAACAGCTTGAACACTGAAGCTTTCTTT. It translates to CASSFNSLNTEAFF.

A note on this clonotype: The final CDR3 position lacks the conserved phenylalanine or tryptophan, pointing to a likely read error. This chain joins TRBV27 and TRBJ2-1; 8 positions agree with TRBD2. The germline V gene encodes CDR1 MNHEY and CDR2 SMNVEV (reference sequence). V gave up 4 bases and J gave up 0 bases; unmatched junction bases: 5. The CDR3 spans 16 residues. The CDR3 DNA sequence: TGTGCCAGCAGTTCCTCCGGGACTAGCTCCTACAATGAGCAGTTCTAC. This sequence encodes CASSSSGTSSYNEQFY.

This clonotype occurred a few times. This chain uses TRBV6-1 with TRBJ2-2; 8 bases are shared with TRBD1. The CDR3 loop spans 17 amino acids. V gave up 5 bases and J gave up 0 bases; unmatched junction bases: 8. CDR1 is MNHNS, CDR2 SASEGT, per germline. Written as DNA, the CDR3 is TGTGCCAGCAGTCCCCGGACAGGGCCCACGAACACCGGGGAGCTGTTTTTT. It specifies CASSPRTGPTNTGELFF.

The chain combines TRBV6-5 with TRBJ1-5; D remains ambiguous. The germline V gene encodes CDR1 MNHEY and CDR2 SVGAGI. V lost 5 bases and J lost 7, with 21 bases in between. This CDR3 is 16 amino acids long. CDR3 loop: CASSEALGYGIQPQHF. CDR3 sequence (DNA): TGTGCCAGCAGTGAAGCGCTCGGGTACGGGATACAGCCCCAGCATTTT.

The rearrangement links TRBV6-2 or TRBV6-3 to TRBJ2-7, with a tentative D call TRBD1 (6 bases). Germline-derived CDR1 and CDR2 are MNHEY and SVGEGT. The CDR3 consists of 14 residues. V lost 0 bases and J 0 bases, leaving 6 bases between the germline ends. The CDR3: CASSYSDSSYEQYF. Here the CDR3 DNA reads TGTGCCAGCAGTTACTCGGACAGCTCCTACGAGCAGTACTTC.

The V call is TRBV19, the J call TRBJ1-2, with 9 bases that match TRBD1. Germline V gene sequence: CDR1 LNHDA, CDR2 SQIVND (reference sequence). V lost 6 bases and J lost 7; bases outside the gene matches: 9. This CDR3 comprises 14 residues. CDR3 nucleotides: TGTGCCAGTAGGGTGGCGGGACAGGGAATTGGCTACACCTTC. Amino acids: CASRVAGQGIGYTF.

V is TRBV27 and J is TRBJ2-1; D remains unclear. The CDR3 runs to 15 residues. Germline lookup yields CDR1 MNHEY and CDR2 SMNVEV (reference sequence). With 0 bases removed from V and 7 bases from J, the gap between germline ends came to 13 bases. CDR3 amino acids: CASSLSGVGLNEQFF. The CDR3 region has the DNA TGTGCCAGCAGTTTATCTGGCGTTGGTTTGAATGAGCAGTTCTTC.

This clonotype was counted only a few times. This chain joins TRBV7-9 and TRBJ2-3; D unresolved. V was shortened by 3 bases and J by 0 bases, with 7 bases between the two germline ends. Germline assignment: CDR1 SEHNR and CDR2 FQNEAQ (reference sequence). This CDR3 has 14 amino acids. The CDR3 here is CASSFTASTDTQYF. For the CDR3, the DNA is TGTGCCAGCAGCTTCACGGCTAGCACAGATACGCAGTATTTT. Complete variable domain (other parts from reference TRBV7-9 and TRBJ2-3): DTGVSQNPRHKITKRGQNVTFRCDPISEHNRLYWYRQTLGQGPEFLTYFQNEAQLEKSRLLSDRFSAERPKGSFSTLEIQRTEQGDSAMYLCASSFTASTDTQYFGPGTRLTVL.

This clonotype was seen only a few times. This chain links TRBV6-2 or TRBV6-3 with TRBJ2-7; 8 nucleotides match TRBD1. Germline V gene lookup returns CDR1 MNHEY and CDR2 SVGEGT. CDR3 size: 15 residues. V lost 0 bases, J lost 6 bases, and 7 bases stayed unmatched. The CDR3 protein is CASSYSETGEPEQYF. As DNA, the CDR3 is TGTGCCAGCAGTTACTCGGAGACAGGGGAACCCGAGCAGTACTTC.

This clonotype was counted between two and nine times. The chain has TRBV19 and TRBJ1-1; D gene unclear. Trimming pared 5 bases from V and 2 bases from J, leaving 27 bases between. There are 19 residues in the CDR3. CDR1 and CDR2 from the germline V gene are LNHDA and SQIVND (reference sequence). The DNA for the CDR3 is TGTGCCAGTAGTCGAGGATTGGACGGACTTGGATCCCTTAACACTGAAGCTTTCTTT. It codes for CASSRGLDGLGSLNTEAFF. The complete variable domain, with remaining parts taken from reference TRBV19 and TRBJ1-1, reads DGGITQSPKYLFRKEGQNVTLSCEQNLNHDAMYWYRQDPGQGLRLIYYSQIVNDFQKGDIAEGYSVSREKKESFPLTVTSAQKNPTAFYLCASSRGLDGLGSLNTEAFFGQGTRLTVV.

This clonotype is medium-sized within its sample. The V and J genes are TRBV29-1 and TRBJ2-3, with D perhaps matching TRBD1 or TRBD2 (6 bases each). The CDR3 has 12 amino acids. CDR1 and CDR2 from the germline V gene are SQVTM and ANQGSEA. Trimming left V 3 bases short and J 4 bases short, with 8 bases between. Written as DNA, the CDR3 is TGCAGCGTTGACGGGGGCCCAGATACGCAGTATTTT. Protein: CSVDGGPDTQYF.